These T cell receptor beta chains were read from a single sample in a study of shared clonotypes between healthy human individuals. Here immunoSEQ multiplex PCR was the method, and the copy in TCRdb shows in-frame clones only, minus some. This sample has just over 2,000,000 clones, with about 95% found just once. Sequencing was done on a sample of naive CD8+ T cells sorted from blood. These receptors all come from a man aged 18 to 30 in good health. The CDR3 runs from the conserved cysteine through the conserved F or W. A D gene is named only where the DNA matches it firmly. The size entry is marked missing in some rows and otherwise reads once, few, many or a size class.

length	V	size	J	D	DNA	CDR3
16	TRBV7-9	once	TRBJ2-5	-	TGTGCCAGCAGCTCCCGCGTGGGTGGGGGCCAAGAGACCCAGTACTTC	CASSSRVGGGQETQYF
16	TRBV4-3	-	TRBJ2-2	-	TGCGCCAGCAGCCAAGATCGCACAATTACCACCGGGGAGCTGTTTTTT	CASSQDRTITTGELFF
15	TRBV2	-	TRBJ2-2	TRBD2	TGTGCCAGCAGTGAATGGCTAGCGGGAGACGGGGAGCTGTTTTTT	CASSEWLAGDGELFF
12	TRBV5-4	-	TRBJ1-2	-	TGTGCCAGCAGCACAAAGGACTATGGCTACACCTTC	CASSTKDYGYTF
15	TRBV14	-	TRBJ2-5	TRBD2	TGTGCCAGCAGCGGTATTAGCGGGGCCCAAGAGACCCAGTACTTC	CASSGISGAQETQYF
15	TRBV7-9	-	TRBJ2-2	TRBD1	TGTGCCAGCAGCTTAGTAACAGGGGGCACCGGGGAGCTGTTTTTT	CASSLVTGGTGELFF
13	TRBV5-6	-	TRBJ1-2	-	TGTGCCAGCAGCTTGGGGGCCCCATATGGCTACACCTTC	CASSLGAPYGYTF
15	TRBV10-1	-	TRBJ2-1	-	TGCGCCAGCAGCCCCAGTAGGGACTGGGGGGATGAGCAGTTCTTC	CASSPSRDWGDEQFF
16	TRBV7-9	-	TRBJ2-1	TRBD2	TGTGCCAGCACCCCGCCTAGCGGGAGGGCCCTCGATGAGCAGTTCTTC	CASTPPSGRALDEQFF
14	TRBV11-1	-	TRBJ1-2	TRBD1	TGTGCCAGCAGCCCTGGACAGGGGGACTATGGCTACACCTTC	CASSPGQGDYGYTF
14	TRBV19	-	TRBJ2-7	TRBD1	TGTGCCAGTAGTACACAGGGGGTCTCCTACGAGCAGTACTTC	CASSTQGVSYEQYF
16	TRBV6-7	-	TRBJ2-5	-	TGTGCCAGCAGTTATACGAGGACCACGTCCCAAGAGACCCAGTACTTC	CASSYTRTTSQETQYF
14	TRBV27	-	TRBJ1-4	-	TGTGCCAGCAGTTCGTCCAACGGGGATGAAAAACTGTTTTTT	CASSSSNGDEKLFF
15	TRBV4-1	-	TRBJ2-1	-	TGCGCCAGCAGCCAGGGCTCGGGGTTCGACAATGAGCAGTTCTTC	CASSQGSGFDNEQFF
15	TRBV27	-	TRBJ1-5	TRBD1	TGTGCCAGCAGTGTGACAGGGGCGGGCAATCAGCCCCAGCATTTT	CASSVTGAGNQPQHF
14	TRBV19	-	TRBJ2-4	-	TGTGCCTCTTACTCCGGACCCCTGAAAAACATTCAGTACTTC	CASYSGPLKNIQYF